Below, 29 T cell receptor beta chains from the same sample are listed, as sequenced in a study of cytomegalovirus exposure and HLA in healthy donors. Repertoires were generated with immunoSEQ multiplex PCR, while TCRdb's copy carries only in-frame clones and drops some. The sample records some 70,000 clones, roughly 90% being singletons. Specimen: PBMCs. These receptors originate from a woman under 30 in good health and CMV-seronegative.

The rearrangement links TRBV21-1 to TRBJ1-1; TRBD1 is the table's D call, not checked against the DNA. TRBV21-1 is termed a pseudogene. This CDR3 has 14 amino acids. This CDR3 reads CALPPARSNTEAFF. CDR3 DNA sequence: TGTGCCCTTCCCCCGGCCAGGTCTAACACTGAAGCTTTCTTT.

The chain joins TRBV9 to TRBJ2-7; 14 nucleotides match TRBD2. Germline CDR1 reads SGDLS; CDR2 reads YYNGEE. Unmatched junction bases numbered 8, after V lost 0 bases and J lost 3 bases. The CDR3 runs 18 residues. The DNA for the CDR3 is TGTGCCAGCAGCGTAGGGACTAGCGGGAGGCGTAGGGACTACGAGCAGTACTTC. Its protein is CASSVGTSGRRRDYEQYF.

The chain carries TRBV27 and TRBJ1-4; TRBD1 matches 12 bases. V dropped 6 bases and J dropped 5; count of bases not matched to a gene: 13. Germline CDR1 MNHEY, CDR2 SMNVEV (reference sequence). The CDR3 totals 18 residues. This chain's CDR3 is CASSSARDRGRLNEKLFF. In DNA, the CDR3 is TGTGCCAGCAGCTCGGCGAGGGACAGGGGGCGACTAAATGAAAAACTGTTTTTT.

The chain combines TRBV29-1 with TRBJ2-7; D may be TRBD1 (6 bases). The CDR3 covers 13 residues. Germline-derived CDR1 and CDR2 are SQVTM and ANQGSEA. V was cut by 5 bases and J by 4 bases, with 15 bases left in between. This CDR3 reads CSVTGRGMYEQYF. In nucleotides, the CDR3 is TGCAGCGTTACGGGCAGGGGCATGTACGAGCAGTACTTC.

The rearrangement uses TRBV29-1 and TRBJ1-1; TRBD1 aligns across 8 bases. The CDR3 loop spans 15 amino acids. Trimming removed 5 bases from V and 1 base from J; junction bases left unmatched: 9. Germline values: CDR1 SQVTM, CDR2 ANQGSEA. This CDR3 is CSVSYRGARNTEAFF. In nucleotides, the CDR3 is TGCAGCGTTAGCTACAGGGGGGCCCGGAACACTGAAGCTTTCTTT. The whole variable domain, remainder taken from reference TRBV29-1 and TRBJ1-1, is SAVISQKPSRDICQRGTSLTIQCQVDSQVTMMFWYRQQPGQSLTLIATANQGSEATYESGFVIDKFPISRPNLTFSTLTVSNMSPEDSSIYLCSVSYRGARNTEAFFGQGTRLTVV.

The chain is built from TRBV11-3 and TRBJ1-1; D may be TRBD1 (5 bases). This CDR3 has 14 amino acids. In germline, CDR1 is SGHNT, CDR2 YENEEA. The V gene lost 0 bases and the J gene lost 1 base, with 6 bases spanning the gap. In DNA, the CDR3 is TGTGCCAGCAGCTTAGAGGGGCGGAACACTGAAGCTTTCTTT. Encoded protein: CASSLEGRNTEAFF.

The V gene is TRBV6-1, the J gene TRBJ1-3; maybe TRBD1 (5 bases). V lost 8 bases, J lost 0 bases, and 8 bases lay in between. CDR1 MNHNS and CDR2 SASEGT come from the germline V gene. The CDR3 has 13 amino acids. CDR3 residues: CASGRGSGNTIYF. CDR3 DNA: TGTGCCAGCGGTAGGGGCTCTGGAAACACCATATATTTT.

This chain uses TRBV2 with TRBJ2-3; 8 positions match TRBD2. Germline V gene sequence: CDR1 SNHLY, CDR2 FYNNEI. This CDR3 spans 15 amino acids. The V segment lost 4 bases and the J segment 4 bases; nucleotides outside the gene matches: 7. The CDR3 nucleotides are TGTGCCAGCAGTGTGGCGACTAGCGTCGCAGATACGCAGTATTTT. Translated: CASSVATSVADTQYF.

This clone occurred a few times. CDR3 DNA: TGTGCCAGCAGTCGAGACAGGGGGCGCACGTACGAGCAGTACTTC. Its translation is CASSRDRGRTYEQYF. The V gene is TRBV6-5, the J gene TRBJ2-7, with 10 bases that match TRBD1. V lost 5 bases and J lost 4; bases outside the gene matches: 8. Per the germline V gene, CDR1 is MNHEY and CDR2 is SVGAGI. This CDR3 has 15 amino acids.

The genes are TRBV29-1 and TRBJ1-3; a possible D gene is TRBD1 (6 bases). The CDR3 is made up of 14 amino acids. From germline, CDR1 is SQVTM and CDR2 ANQGSEA. V gave up 4 bases and J gave up 4 bases, with 14 bases separating them. The CDR3 DNA reads TGCAGCGTTGCTTACGCAGGGGCGGGAAACACCATATATTTT. Its translation: CSVAYAGAGNTIYF.

The gene calls are TRBV2 and TRBJ2-7; D may be TRBD2 (7 bases). Looked up from germline, CDR1 is SNHLY and CDR2 is FYNNEI. The CDR3 is 16 amino acids. Trimming removed 6 bases at V and 5 bases at J, with 23 bases between. CDR3 nucleotides: TGTGCCAGCAGCCCAAAATCCAGGGGCCTAGCGGACGAGCAGTACTTC. As protein: CASSPKSRGLADEQYF.

This chain links TRBV4-1 with TRBJ2-7; 7 nucleotides line up with TRBD1. Germline CDR1 and CDR2: MGHRA and YSYEKL. The CDR3 consists of 13 residues. Trimming cost V 4 bases and J 5 bases; bases outside gene matches: 5. CDR3 region: CASSLTGDDEQYF. CDR3 coding DNA: TGCGCCAGCAGCCTAACAGGGGACGACGAGCAGTACTTC.

This rearrangement joins TRBV5-1 to TRBJ1-2, with D tentatively TRBD1 (5 bases). Germline CDR1 is SGHRS and CDR2 is YFSETQ. The ends were cut back, 4 bases at V and 4 bases at J, with 14 bases in the middle. This CDR3 spans 14 amino acids. CDR3 coding DNA: TGCGCCAGCAGCCCCGACCAGGGTGGCTATGGCTACACCTTC. Translated, it gives CASSPDQGGYGYTF.

This sequence joins TRBV7-9 and TRBJ2-6; TRBD2 agrees at 8 bases. The J segment lost 2 bases and the V segment lost 3 bases, leaving 6 bases of the junction unmatched. The germline gives CDR1 SEHNR, CDR2 FQNEAQ (reference sequence). The CDR3 consists of 17 residues. CDR3 amino acids: CASSFSRGGPGANVLTF. The DNA for the CDR3 is TGTGCCAGCAGCTTTTCTCGGGGGGGGCCTGGGGCCAACGTCCTGACTTTC.

Concerning this clone: Within the sample, other DNA sequences also encode this same CDR3. The gene calls are TRBV29-1 and TRBJ1-2; 7 bases align to TRBD1. Germline V CDR1 and CDR2: SQVTM, ANQGSEA. Trimming cost V 3 bases and J 5 bases; bases outside gene matches: 0. This CDR3 spans 11 amino acids. The CDR3 DNA reads TGCAGCGTTGAGACAGGGTATGGCTACACCTTC. Protein: CSVETGYGYTF.

This clone was seen once. This sequence joins TRBV5-1 and TRBJ2-3, with unresolved D. Germline assignment: CDR1 SGHRS and CDR2 YFSETQ. The CDR3 has 11 residues. The ends were cut back, 4 bases at V and 3 bases at J, with 3 bases in the middle. The DNA for the CDR3 is TGCGCCAGCAGCCTGACAGATACGCAGTATTTT. Translated: CASSLTDTQYF.

The V call is TRBV15, the J call TRBJ2-5, with D hard to call. Germline V gene lookup returns CDR1 LNHNV and CDR2 YYDKDF (reference sequence). V was trimmed by 1 base and J by 3 bases, leaving 12 bases between them. This CDR3 has 15 residues. The CDR3 bases are TGTGCCACCAGCAGAGCTCGCGGCGGAAAAGAGACCCAGTACTTC. As protein: CATSRARGGKETQYF. The whole variable domain, remainder taken from reference TRBV15 and TRBJ2-5, is DAMVIQNPRYQVTQFGKPVTLSCSQTLNHNVMYWYQQKSSQAPKLLFHYYDKDFNNEADTPDNFQSRRPNTSFCFLDIRSPGLGDTAMYLCATSRARGGKETQYFGPGTRLLVL.

This clone was picked up one time. V and J are TRBV7-2 and TRBJ2-2; D possibly corresponds to TRBD2 (5 bases). The V gene's germline CDR1 is SGHTA and CDR2 FQGNSA. CDR3 length equals 14 residues. V was trimmed by 4 bases and J by 4 bases, leaving 10 bases between them. The CDR3 nucleotides read TGTGCCAGCAGCTGGGGAGTCAGCACCGGGGAGCTGTTTTTT. Translated: CASSWGVSTGELFF.

This chain uses TRBV18 with TRBJ1-4; TRBD1 agrees at 8 bases. The length of the CDR3 is 15 residues. V gave up 3 bases and J gave up 8 bases; unmatched junction bases: 8. Germline V lookup: CDR1 KGHSH, CDR2 LQKENI. CDR3 protein: CASSPRQGLREKLFF. The CDR3 DNA reads TGTGCCAGCTCACCGAGACAGGGGTTGCGCGAAAAACTGTTTTTT. The variable domain in full, completed from reference TRBV18 and TRBJ1-4, reads NAGVMQNPRHLVRRRGQEARLRCSPMKGHSHVYWYRQLPEEGLKFMVYLQKENIIDESGMPKERFSAEFPKEGPSILRIQQVVRGDSAAYFCASSPRQGLREKLFFGSGTQLSVL.

The chain has TRBV7-2 and TRBJ1-2; no clear D. This CDR3 spans 15 amino acids. Germline CDR1 reads SGHTA; CDR2 reads FQGNSA. Between the trimmed V and J ends, which lost 5 bases and 2 bases, there was a span of 15 bases. CDR3 amino acids: CASSRPGGQNYGYTF. DNA of the CDR3: TGTGCCAGCAGCCGGCCCGGCGGGCAAAACTATGGCTACACCTTC. Full variable domain (rest looked up from reference TRBV7-2 and TRBJ1-2): GAGVSQSPSNKVTEKGKDVELRCDPISGHTALYWYRQSLGQGLEFLIYFQGNSAPDKSGLPSDRFSAERTGGSVSTLTIQRTQQEDSAVYLCASSRPGGQNYGYTFGSGTRLTVV.

The gene calls are TRBV10-3 and TRBJ1-2, with 8 nucleotides matching TRBD1. The CDR3 consists of 14 residues. In germline, CDR1 is ENHRY, CDR2 SYGVKD. Trimming took 4 bases from V and 5 from J; bases not matched to a gene: 6. The CDR3 DNA is TGTGCCATCAGTGCAGACAGGGGAGGGTATGGCTACACCTTC. Translation gives CAISADRGGYGYTF.

This rearrangement joins TRBV5-5 to TRBJ1-2; 8 bases map to TRBD1. The CDR3 consists of 19 residues. The trim removed 1 base at V and 4 bases at J, leaving 18 bases unmatched. CDR1 is SGHKS and CDR2 is YYEKEE in the germline V gene (reference sequence). The CDR3 sequence: CASSLSSGFQGAIGYGYTF. Written as DNA, the CDR3 is TGTGCCAGCAGCTTGTCTAGTGGCTTTCAGGGGGCGATTGGCTATGGCTACACCTTC.

The chain carries TRBV27 and TRBJ2-7; 10 nucleotides match TRBD1. The CDR3 loop spans 15 amino acids. From germline, CDR1 is MNHEY and CDR2 SMNVEV (reference sequence). V was pared by 4 bases and J by 7 bases, with 10 bases of the junction left unmatched. The CDR3 reads CASSSGQGFSGEQYF. The CDR3 region has the DNA TGTGCCAGCAGTTCGGGACAGGGGTTCTCGGGTGAGCAGTACTTC.

This chain connects TRBV30 to TRBJ2-2, with 10 bases aligning to TRBD2. Germline V CDR1 and CDR2: GTSNPN, SVGIG (reference sequence). Trimming removed 0 bases from V and 7 bases from J; junction bases left unmatched: 5. The CDR3 sequence is 15 residues long. CDR3 bases: TGTGCCTGGAGTGTATTAGCGGGAGGAGTCGGGGAGCTGTTTTTT. This encodes CAWSVLAGGVGELFF.

The V call is TRBV2, the J call TRBJ2-2; the D gene is possibly TRBD1 (6 bases). V was shortened by 8 bases and J by 4 bases, with 11 bases between the two germline ends. Germline assignment: CDR1 SNHLY and CDR2 FYNNEI. The CDR3 has 13 residues. CDR3 in amino acids: CASSGHPTGELFF. CDR3 coding DNA: TGTGCCAGCTCGGGACACCCCACCGGGGAGCTGTTTTTT.

The CDR3 DNA is TGTGCCAGTAGTTATGCCGCGGGAGTCTACGAGCAGTACTTC. This encodes CASSYAAGVYEQYF. V is TRBV19 and J is TRBJ2-7; 7 nucleotides line up with TRBD2. The ends lost 5 bases at V and 3 bases at J; junction bases unmatched: 7. This CDR3 contains 14 residues. Germline V gene data show CDR1 as LNHDA and CDR2 as SQIVND (reference sequence).

This rearrangement joins TRBV7-6 to TRBJ2-5; D ambiguous. This CDR3 is built from 13 residues. The germline V and J ends were trimmed by 5 bases and 5 bases, with 12 bases remaining between them. The germline gives CDR1 SGHVS, CDR2 FNYEAQ. The CDR3 region has the DNA TGTGCCAGCAGCGTAGACGTCAGGGAGACCCAGTACTTC. Translated, it gives CASSVDVRETQYF.

The J gene is TRBJ2-2, the V gene TRBV30; a possible D gene is TRBD2 (5 bases). CDR1 is GTSNPN, CDR2 SVGIG, per germline (reference sequence). Trimming took 0 bases from V and 5 from J, leaving 13 bases between them. The CDR3 is made up of 15 amino acids. The CDR3 loop is CAWSVLDGVTGELFF. The CDR3 DNA follows: TGTGCCTGGAGTGTCCTCGACGGGGTAACCGGGGAGCTGTTTTTT.

This rearrangement joins TRBV6-5 to TRBJ1-1; no clear D. The CDR3 consists of 13 residues. Germline V gene data show CDR1 as MNHEY and CDR2 as SVGAGI. V dropped 6 bases and J dropped 1 base, with 9 bases sitting between them. The CDR3 DNA sequence: TGTGCCAGCAGAACCCGGAGGAACACTGAAGCTTTCTTT. This gives the protein CASRTRRNTEAFF.